The rows below give T cell receptor beta chains drawn from one sample of a study of identical twins. MiXCR, run by TCRdb on the 5' RACE reads, gives a single entry per CDR3 protein. The sample contains about 660,000 distinct CDR3 sequences, 8.6% of which appear only once. The sample also formed part of further work on yellow fever vaccine responses in identical twins.

The specimen sequenced was PBMCs. Every receptor here comes from a woman aged 18-30 years in good health. Each CDR3 is given with its conserved first and last residue. The D gene is left open where the match is weak. A clone size is listed for some rows: how often the clone was seen (once, few, many), or a class if it is expanded.

j_call: TRBJ2-5; v_call: TRBV5-1; d_call: .; clone_size: .; cdr3_aa: CASSLSATGQETQYF; cdr3_nt: TGCGCCAGCAGCTTGTCAGCGACGGGGCAAGAGACCCAGTACTTC
j_call: TRBJ2-1; v_call: TRBV11-3; d_call: .; clone_size: .; cdr3_aa: CASSWEDRSDEQFF; cdr3_nt: TGTGCCAGCAGCTGGGAGGACAGGAGCGATGAGCAGTTCTTC
j_call: TRBJ2-7; v_call: TRBV9; d_call: .; clone_size: .; cdr3_aa: CASSVGMSYEQYF; cdr3_nt: TGTGCCAGCAGCGTAGGGATGTCCTACGAGCAGTACTTC
j_call: TRBJ2-1; v_call: TRBV7-2; d_call: .; clone_size: few; cdr3_aa: CASSLFPGGAYNEQFF; cdr3_nt: TGTGCCAGCAGCTTGTTCCCGGGGGGCGCCTACAATGAGCAGTTCTTC
j_call: TRBJ2-2; v_call: TRBV24-1; d_call: TRBD1; clone_size: .; cdr3_aa: CATSDPTGGRNTGELFF; cdr3_nt: TGTGCCACCAGTGACCCTACAGGGGGTCGGAACACCGGGGAGCTGTTTTTT
j_call: TRBJ2-1; v_call: TRBV28; d_call: TRBD2; clone_size: few; cdr3_aa: CAIKLAGGSGNEQFF; cdr3_nt: TGTGCCATAAAACTAGCGGGAGGTTCTGGGAATGAGCAGTTCTTC
j_call: TRBJ2-1; v_call: TRBV3-1; d_call: TRBD1; clone_size: few; cdr3_aa: CASSASGWTGTRNEQFF; cdr3_nt: TGTGCCAGCAGCGCGAGTGGTTGGACAGGGACGCGGAATGAGCAGTTCTTC
j_call: TRBJ2-7; v_call: TRBV14; d_call: .; clone_size: .; cdr3_aa: CASSPLEVNYEQYF; cdr3_nt: TGTGCCAGCAGCCCCCTGGAGGTGAACTACGAGCAGTACTTC
j_call: TRBJ1-6; v_call: TRBV9; d_call: .; clone_size: many; cdr3_aa: CASSVGTSSPLHF; cdr3_nt: TGTGCCAGCAGCGTGGGAACAAGTTCACCCCTCCACTTT
j_call: TRBJ1-1; v_call: TRBV12-3/TRBV12-4; d_call: .; clone_size: .; cdr3_aa: CATSVPGSTEAFF; cdr3_nt: TGTGCCACCTCCGTTCCGGGATCCACTGAAGCTTTCTTT
j_call: TRBJ2-7; v_call: TRBV14; d_call: TRBD1; clone_size: few; cdr3_aa: CASSHNRGFYEQYF; cdr3_nt: TGTGCCAGCAGCCATAACAGGGGCTTCTACGAGCAGTACTTC
j_call: TRBJ1-2; v_call: TRBV20-1; d_call: .; clone_size: .; cdr3_aa: CRTSDRAYGYTF; cdr3_nt: TGCAGAACCAGTGACAGAGCCTATGGCTACACCTTC
j_call: TRBJ2-7; v_call: TRBV2; d_call: .; clone_size: few; cdr3_aa: CASGGKVQYF; cdr3_nt: TGTGCCAGCGGAGGGAAGGTGCAGTACTTC
j_call: TRBJ2-5; v_call: TRBV27; d_call: TRBD1; clone_size: few; cdr3_aa: CASQGQGIETQYF; cdr3_nt: TGTGCCAGCCAGGGACAGGGCATTGAGACCCAGTACTTC
j_call: TRBJ1-1; v_call: TRBV4-2; d_call: .; clone_size: .; cdr3_aa: CASSQDLTGKLPEAFF; cdr3_nt: TGTGCCAGCAGCCAAGATCTGACGGGGAAACTTCCTGAAGCTTTCTTT
j_call: TRBJ2-7; v_call: TRBV6-5; d_call: .; clone_size: .; cdr3_aa: CASSYTQGGNEQYF; cdr3_nt: TGTGCCAGCAGTTACACTCAAGGGGGGAACGAGCAGTACTTC
j_call: TRBJ2-1; v_call: TRBV23-1; d_call: TRBD1; clone_size: .; cdr3_aa: CASSHRSGGGINEQFF; cdr3_nt: TGCGCCAGCAGTCATCGGTCAGGGGGCGGAATAAATGAGCAGTTCTTC
j_call: TRBJ2-1; v_call: TRBV5-5; d_call: .; clone_size: few; cdr3_aa: CASSLVRAGALDEQFF; cdr3_nt: TGTGCCAGCAGCTTGGTTAGGGCAGGGGCCTTGGATGAGCAGTTCTTC
j_call: TRBJ2-7; v_call: TRBV7-8; d_call: TRBD2; clone_size: few; cdr3_aa: CAGGPSGSYEQYF; cdr3_nt: TGTGCCGGAGGGCCTAGCGGGTCCTACGAGCAGTACTTC
j_call: TRBJ1-5; v_call: TRBV7-2; d_call: .; clone_size: few; cdr3_aa: CASSLVGGEAQPQHF; cdr3_nt: TGTGCCAGCAGCTTAGTCGGGGGGGAGGCTCAGCCCCAGCATTTT
j_call: TRBJ2-3; v_call: TRBV27; d_call: .; clone_size: few; cdr3_aa: CASSLWTYTSTDTQYF; cdr3_nt: TGTGCCAGCAGTTTATGGACCTATACTAGCACAGATACGCAGTATTTT
j_call: TRBJ2-3; v_call: TRBV7-7; d_call: .; clone_size: many; cdr3_aa: CASSFRVTDTQYF; cdr3_nt: TGTGCTAGCAGCTTCAGGGTCACAGATACGCAGTATTTT
j_call: TRBJ1-2; v_call: TRBV2; d_call: .; clone_size: many; cdr3_aa: CASTAASYGYTF; cdr3_nt: TGTGCCAGCACGGCGGCGTCCTATGGCTACACCTTC
j_call: TRBJ2-3; v_call: TRBV12-3/TRBV12-4; d_call: .; clone_size: many; cdr3_aa: CASSLWPDTQYF; cdr3_nt: TGTGCCAGCAGTTTATGGCCAGATACGCAGTATTTT
j_call: TRBJ2-7; v_call: TRBV4-1; d_call: .; clone_size: .; cdr3_aa: CASSHKMTGLLPYEQYF; cdr3_nt: TGCGCCAGCAGCCACAAGATGACGGGACTCCTCCCCTACGAGCAGTACTTC
j_call: TRBJ2-7; v_call: TRBV20-1; d_call: TRBD2; clone_size: .; cdr3_aa: CSAIFSLAGLGEQYF; cdr3_nt: TGCAGTGCGATTTTCTCACTAGCGGGGCTGGGGGAGCAGTACTTC
j_call: TRBJ2-7; v_call: TRBV29-1; d_call: .; clone_size: many; cdr3_aa: CSVESDSDYEQYF; cdr3_nt: TGCAGCGTTGAGTCCGACAGCGATTACGAGCAGTACTTC
j_call: TRBJ2-7; v_call: TRBV20-1; d_call: .; clone_size: .; cdr3_aa: CSARDSQGAFYEQYF; cdr3_nt: TGCAGTGCTAGAGATAGCCAGGGAGCATTCTACGAGCAGTACTTC
j_call: TRBJ2-1; v_call: TRBV7-9; d_call: .; clone_size: .; cdr3_aa: CASSDSGGNEQFF; cdr3_nt: TGTGCCAGCAGCGATAGCGGCGGGAATGAGCAGTTCTTC
j_call: TRBJ2-7; v_call: TRBV3-1; d_call: TRBD2; clone_size: many; cdr3_aa: CASSQSSGSYEQYF; cdr3_nt: TGTGCCAGCAGCCAGTCTAGCGGATCCTACGAGCAGTACTTC
j_call: TRBJ2-5; v_call: TRBV7-2; d_call: .; clone_size: few; cdr3_aa: CASSRRGRLETQYF; cdr3_nt: TGTGCCAGCAGCAGGCGGGGGCGCTTAGAGACCCAGTACTTC
j_call: TRBJ2-7; v_call: TRBV7-2; d_call: .; clone_size: .; cdr3_aa: CASSFYRNYEQYF; cdr3_nt: TGTGCCAGCAGCTTTTACAGGAACTACGAGCAGTACTTC
j_call: TRBJ2-1; v_call: TRBV9; d_call: TRBD2; clone_size: few; cdr3_aa: CASSSSGSSSYNEQFF; cdr3_nt: TGTGCCAGCAGCTCTAGCGGGTCGAGCTCCTACAATGAGCAGTTCTTC